The 20 T cell receptor beta chains in this list originate from one sample, sequenced in a study of blood T cell repertoires in COVID-19. Data came from immunoSEQ multiplex PCR; TCRdb stores just in-frame clones and leaves some out. The data show a few hundred thousand clones, about 88% seen once. Sequenced sample: peripheral blood. All receptors come from a woman in her 70s with active or convalescent COVID-19.

To note about this clone: The same CDR3 can be traced to other DNA sequences in this sample. The CDR3 here is CASSQRGSNQPQHF. The DNA for the CDR3 is TGTGCCAGCAGCCAGCGCGGAAGCAATCAGCCCCAGCATTTT. This rearrangement joins TRBV3-1 (or the pseudogene TRBV3-2) to TRBJ1-5; no reliable D call. V lost 3 bases, J lost 1 base, and 7 bases lay in between. Germline lookup yields CDR1 LGHDT and CDR2 YNNKEL (reference sequence). The CDR3 contains 14 residues.

The V and J genes are TRBV7-8 and TRBJ1-5; 7 positions match TRBD1. J was trimmed by 4 bases and V by 1 base; bases with no gene match: 4. In germline, CDR1 is SGHVS, CDR2 FQNEAQ. The CDR3 loop spans 15 amino acids. The CDR3 sequence is CASSLVETGNQPQHF. The CDR3 nucleotides read TGTGCCAGCAGCTTAGTAGAGACAGGGAATCAGCCCCAGCATTTT.

The V and J genes are TRBV3-1 (or the pseudogene TRBV3-2) and TRBJ1-3; weak D call: TRBD1 (6 bases). Trimming pared 4 bases from V and 8 bases from J, leaving 21 bases between. Germline CDR1 reads LGHDT; CDR2 reads YNNKEL (reference sequence). The length of the CDR3 is 16 residues. The CDR3 protein is CASSPFPRGPRDTIYF. DNA of the CDR3: TGTGCCAGCAGCCCTTTTCCCAGGGGACCCAGGGACACCATATATTTT.

The chain combines TRBV19 with TRBJ2-1; D perhaps matches TRBD2 (6 bases). Looked up from germline, CDR1 is LNHDA and CDR2 is SQIVND (reference sequence). The V and J ends lost 10 bases and 2 bases respectively, with 9 bases between them. The CDR3 consists of 12 residues. CDR3 nucleotide sequence: TGTGCCACCGGGGGAACCTACAATGAGCAGTTCTTC. Protein: CATGGTYNEQFF.

This clone was seen a few times. In nucleotides, the CDR3 is TGCGCCAGCAGCTTGGCAGGAGGACCTGAAGCTTTCTTT. Protein: CASSLAGGPEAFF. This chain joins TRBV5-1 and TRBJ1-1, with no clear D. CDR1 and CDR2 (germline): SGHRS, YFSETQ. The V end lost 0 bases, the J end lost 6 bases, and 9 bases lay between the germline ends. The CDR3 runs 13 residues.

The chain combines TRBV11-2 with TRBJ1-2, with D perhaps matching TRBD1 (5 bases). Germline-derived CDR1 and CDR2 are SGHAT and FQNNGV. Trimming removed 0 bases from V and 2 bases from J, with 7 bases in between. The CDR3 has 14 residues. The DNA for the CDR3 is TGTGCCAGCAGCTTAGAGGGGCGGAACTATGGCTACACCTTC. As protein: CASSLEGRNYGYTF.

The chain is built from TRBV6-6 and TRBJ1-5, with 9 positions matching TRBD1. The germline V gene encodes CDR1 MNHNY and CDR2 SVGAGI (reference sequence). Germline trimming cut 2 bases from V and 4 bases from J; bases unmatched to any gene: 3. The CDR3 contains 15 residues. The DNA for the CDR3 is TGTGCCAGCAGTTACCTACAGGGGGCGAATCAGCCCCAGCATTTT. Residues: CASSYLQGANQPQHF.

V is TRBV10-3 and J is TRBJ1-1, with D possibly TRBD1 on 5 matching bases. This CDR3 has 13 amino acids. V shed 6 bases and J shed 1 base, with 9 bases lying between them. Germline V gene lookup returns CDR1 ENHRY and CDR2 SYGVKD. CDR3 DNA sequence: TGTGCCATCAGGACGGGGGAGAACACTGAAGCTTTCTTT. Translated: CAIRTGENTEAFF.

CDR3 residues: CASSITGGGSGYTF. The CDR3 DNA follows: TGTGCCAGCAGCATAACAGGGGGAGGATCGGGCTACACCTTC. The chain employs TRBV6-4 and TRBJ1-2; the match to TRBD1 covers 8 bases. The CDR3 totals 14 residues. Germline V lookup: CDR1 MRHNA, CDR2 SNTAGT. With V trimmed by 6 bases and J by 8 bases, 11 bases remained unmatched.

The table lists this clone with a few counts. This chain uses TRBV19 with TRBJ2-2; D not certain. V was pared by 5 bases and J by 3 bases, with 4 bases between. Germline CDR1 LNHDA, CDR2 SQIVND (reference sequence). The CDR3 runs to 12 residues. CDR3 coding DNA: TGTGCCAGTAGTCCATACACCGGGGAGCTGTTTTTT. Amino acids: CASSPYTGELFF.

This clone appeared once. The same CDR3 arises from other DNA sequences in this sample as well. V gene TRBV18 combines with J gene TRBJ1-3, with 7 bases fitting TRBD1. The CDR3 has 14 residues. Trimming cost V 0 bases and J 5 bases; bases outside gene matches: 1. Germline V gene sequence: CDR1 KGHSH, CDR2 LQKENI. The CDR3, as DNA: TGTGCCAGCTCACCACCGACAGGGAGAAACACCATATATTTT. Amino acid sequence: CASSPPTGRNTIYF.

This clone was observed a single time. This rearrangement joins TRBV25-1 to TRBJ2-5; D is possibly TRBD1 (5 bases). Germline CDR1 and CDR2: MGHDK and SYGVNS. Trimming removed 5 bases at V and 0 bases at J, with 10 bases between. The CDR3 consists of 14 residues. The CDR3 here is CASSLGQYQETQYF. CDR3 nucleotide sequence: TGTGCCAGCAGTCTGGGGCAGTACCAAGAGACCCAGTACTTC.

The CDR3 nucleotides are TGTGCCAGCAGTTCTCCTCTGCCACAGGGGAAGCCCCTCCACTTT. Protein sequence: CASSSPLPQGKPLHF. The chain joins TRBV6-2 or TRBV6-3 to TRBJ1-6; TRBD1 matches at 7 bases. The germline V gene encodes CDR1 MNHEY and CDR2 SVGEGT. This CDR3 region has 15 residues. Germline trimming cut 4 bases from V and 13 bases from J; bases unmatched to any gene: 13.

The chain is built from TRBV9 and TRBJ1-1; perhaps TRBD1 as D (6 bases). From germline, CDR1 is SGDLS and CDR2 YYNGEE. The CDR3 runs 16 residues. V lost 2 bases to trimming and J lost 0 bases, with 14 bases between them. This CDR3 reads CASSVNPQGLNTEAFF. The CDR3 nucleotides read TGTGCCAGCAGCGTCAACCCTCAGGGGTTGAACACTGAAGCTTTCTTT. The full variable domain, in which reference TRBV9 and TRBJ1-1 provide the parts outside the CDR3, is DSGVTQTPKHLITATGQRVTLRCSPRSGDLSVYWYQQSLDQGLQFLIQYYNGEERAKGNILERFSAQQFPDLHSELNLSSLELGDSALYFCASSVNPQGLNTEAFFGQGTRLTVV.

The rearrangement joins TRBV4-2 to TRBJ2-2, with D possibly matching TRBD2 (6 bases). CDR3 length equals 17 residues. V gave up 0 bases and J gave up 6 bases, with 17 bases separating them. CDR1 is LGHNA, CDR2 YNFKEQ, per germline. The DNA for the CDR3 is TGTGCCAGCAGCCAAGATGAGGGACGGGACTTACCCGGGGAGCTGTTTTTT. Its protein is CASSQDEGRDLPGELFF.

This clone was counted once. The chain recombines TRBV3-1 (or the pseudogene TRBV3-2) with TRBJ1-3; no definite D call. Germline V gene data show CDR1 as LGHDT and CDR2 as YNNKEL (reference sequence). V lost 4 bases and J lost 4, with 5 bases in between. The length of the CDR3 is 12 residues. CDR3 amino acids: CASSPVGNTIYF. DNA of the CDR3: TGTGCCAGCAGCCCCGTGGGAAACACCATATATTTT.

The V and J genes are TRBV7-9 and TRBJ1-2; possibly TRBD1 for D (6 bases). Per the germline V gene, CDR1 is SEHNR and CDR2 is FQNEAQ (reference sequence). With 3 bases removed from V and 8 bases from J, the gap between germline ends came to 19 bases. The CDR3 length is 15 residues. CDR3 sequence reads: CASSFYRDTGGGYTF. CDR3 DNA: TGTGCCAGCAGCTTCTACCGGGACACCGGCGGGGGCTACACCTTC.

The chain employs TRBV5-8 and TRBJ1-2; D may be TRBD1 (6 bases). The CDR3 totals 13 residues. V lost 5 bases to trimming and J lost 2 bases, with 10 bases between them. The V gene's germline CDR1 is SGHTS and CDR2 YDEGEE. The CDR3 is CASRTDRNYGYTF. In DNA form, the CDR3 reads TGTGCCAGCAGGACAGACAGGAACTATGGCTACACCTTC.

V is TRBV18 and J is TRBJ1-5; D is unresolved. Germline CDR1 and CDR2: KGHSH and LQKENI. This CDR3 spans 13 amino acids. V shed 2 bases and J shed 9 bases, with 11 bases lying between them. CDR3 loop: CASSPSSGGPQHF. Here the CDR3 DNA reads TGTGCCAGCTCACCATCATCCGGTGGGCCCCAGCATTTT.

The J gene is TRBJ1-3, the V gene TRBV4-3; 11 positions agree with TRBD1. CDR3 size: 16 residues. CDR1 is LGHNA, CDR2 YSLEER, per germline. J lost 2 bases, V lost 5 bases, and 5 bases had no gene match. CDR3 loop: CASSYGQGAPGNTIYF. The CDR3 nucleotides read TGCGCCAGCAGCTACGGACAGGGGGCGCCTGGAAACACCATATATTTT.